This record looks at one T cell receptor (beta chain) sequence and its context. Sequencing used immunoSEQ multiplex PCR; TCRdb keeps in-frame clones, though not all of them. The sample has about 280,000 clones; roughly 89% are singletons. The data were taken from a study of blood T cell repertoires in COVID-19. The CDR3 totals 15 residues. Trimming stripped 0 bases from V and 0 bases from J, with 10 bases between. The germline V gene has CDR1 GTSNPN and CDR2 SVGIG (reference sequence). The clonotype originates from a woman aged 40 to 50 who had recovered from COVID-19. The rearrangement links TRBV30 to TRBJ2-3; unclear D gene. Sequenced input: PBMCs or T cells enriched from blood (not recorded which). The CDR3 DNA is TGTGCCTGGAGTGTATCCCCCTACAGCACAGATACGCAGTATTTT. This sequence encodes CAWSVSPYSTDTQYF.